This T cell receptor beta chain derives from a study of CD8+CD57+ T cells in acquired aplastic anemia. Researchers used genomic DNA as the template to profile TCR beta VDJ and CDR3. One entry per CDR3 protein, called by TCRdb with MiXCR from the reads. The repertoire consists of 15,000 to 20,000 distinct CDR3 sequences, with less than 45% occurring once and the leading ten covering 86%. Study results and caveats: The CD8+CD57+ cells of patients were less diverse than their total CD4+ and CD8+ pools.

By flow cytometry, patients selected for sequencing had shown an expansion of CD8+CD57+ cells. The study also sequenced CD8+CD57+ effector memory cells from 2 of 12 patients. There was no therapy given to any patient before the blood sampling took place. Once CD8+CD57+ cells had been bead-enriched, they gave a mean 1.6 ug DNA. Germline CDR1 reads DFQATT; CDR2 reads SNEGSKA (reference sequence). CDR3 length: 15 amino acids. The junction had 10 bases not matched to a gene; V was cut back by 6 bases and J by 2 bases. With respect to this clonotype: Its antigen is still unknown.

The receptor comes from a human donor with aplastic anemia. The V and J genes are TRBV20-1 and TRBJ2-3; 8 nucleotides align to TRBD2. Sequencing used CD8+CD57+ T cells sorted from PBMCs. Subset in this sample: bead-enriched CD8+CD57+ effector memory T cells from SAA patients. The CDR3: CSATAHGGDTDTQYF. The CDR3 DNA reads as TGCAGTGCAACCGCCCACGGGGGGGACACAGATACGCAGTATTTT.